This TCR beta chain was sequenced for a study of OX40 agonist ivuxolimab in advanced cancers. Study-level information: Clinicians treated patients with ivuxolimab, an agonistic anti-OX40 (CD134) antibody. Patient treatment consisted of intravenous ivuxolimab administration every 2 weeks at 0.01 to 10 mg/kg. The group had a mean age of about 65 years, ranged from roughly 23 to 90, and was 80% to 90% male. Under the entry rules, prior anti-PD-1, anti-PD-L1 or anti-CTLA-4 therapy was allowed, and approximately 40% had some.

Here immunoSEQ multiplex PCR was the method, and the copy in TCRdb shows in-frame clones only, minus some. The sample includes more than 40,000 clones, around 91% seen only once; the top ten take 12%. Sample: CD4+ or CD8+ T cells sorted from blood, taken in a trial of the OX40 agonist ivuxolimab. The source of this sequence is an adult with an advanced solid tumor such as melanoma, head and neck, liver or kidney cancer.

CDR3: CASSGLVGGENIQYF. CDR3 DNA sequence: TGTGCCAGCAGCGGATTAGTAGGGGGGGAGAACATTCAGTACTTC. The chain is built from TRBV5-4 and TRBJ2-4, with a weak D call TRBD2 (7 bases). In germline, CDR1 is SGHNT, CDR2 YYREEE (reference sequence). V was clipped by 4 bases and J by 7 bases, with 18 bases between them. This CDR3 comprises 15 residues.